This is a list of T cell receptor beta chains from one sample in a study of T-cell memory formation after mild COVID-19. TCRdb recomputed calls from the 5' RACE reads with MiXCR, one row per CDR3 protein. The data contain 240,000 or so distinct CDR3 sequences, roughly 9.4% of them singletons. Input material: PBMCs or a T cell subset sorted from them (not recorded which). These receptors were taken from a man younger than 35 who had mild COVID-19 (a few samples of this study predate the infection). Cell type and time point are not known. Both conserved end residues are part of each CDR3. A D gene is named only where the DNA matches it firmly. Clone size appears in some rows only: once, few, many, or a class for an expanded clone.

cdr3_length	v_call	clone_size	j_call	d_call	cdr3_aa	cdr3_nt
14	TRBV7-2	many	TRBJ1-1	NA	CASSVDSFDTEAFF	TGTGCCAGCAGCGTAGACTCCTTCGACACTGAAGCTTTCTTT
12	TRBV11-2	many	TRBJ2-2	NA	CASSLNRRELFF	TGTGCCAGCAGCTTAAACCGCCGGGAGCTGTTTTTT
16	TRBV28	NA	TRBJ1-6	TRBD1	CASSHPGQGVNSPLHF	TGTGCCAGCAGCCACCCCGGACAGGGAGTAAATTCACCCCTCCACTTT
14	TRBV24-1	few	TRBJ2-1	NA	CATSEANRENEQFF	TGTGCCACCAGTGAGGCAAATCGGGAAAATGAGCAGTTCTTC
15	TRBV9	few	TRBJ1-2	NA	CASSLPRGSNYGYTF	TGTGCCAGCAGTCTTCCCCGGGGATCTAACTATGGCTACACCTTC
14	TRBV7-3	NA	TRBJ1-6	TRBD1	CASSLGGQGTPLHF	TGTGCCAGCAGCTTAGGGGGACAGGGTACACCCCTCCACTTT
13	TRBV5-1	few	TRBJ1-4	TRBD1	CASRTGTADGLFF	TGCGCCAGCAGAACCGGGACAGCCGACGGACTGTTTTTT
15	TRBV11-2	NA	TRBJ1-1	NA	CASSLVAGAYTEAFF	TGTGCCAGCAGCTTAGTGGCGGGGGCGTACACTGAAGCTTTCTTT
14	TRBV6-5	few	TRBJ1-1	NA	CASSYSRIYTEAFF	TGTGCCAGCAGTTACTCCAGGATATACACTGAAGCTTTCTTT
15	TRBV4-3	few	TRBJ2-3	NA	CASSRLGGSTDTQYF	TGCGCCAGCAGCCGATTAGGGGGTAGCACAGATACGCAGTATTTT
15	TRBV6-5	NA	TRBJ2-3	TRBD2	CASSYGTTSTDTQYF	TGTGCCAGCAGTTACGGGACTACCAGCACAGATACGCAGTATTTT
13	TRBV4-1	many	TRBJ2-1	NA	CASSRPPENEQFF	TGCGCCAGCAGCCGCCCGCCCGAGAATGAGCAGTTCTTC
15	TRBV28	NA	TRBJ1-5	TRBD1	CASSLAGGLNQPQHF	TGTGCCAGCAGTTTAGCAGGGGGCCTCAATCAGCCCCAGCATTTT
11	TRBV2	few	TRBJ2-1	NA	CASAWVDEQFF	TGTGCCAGCGCCTGGGTGGATGAGCAGTTCTTC
18	TRBV6-6	few	TRBJ1-1	TRBD1	CASSYRVPGQGSGTEAFF	TGTGCCAGCAGTTACCGGGTCCCGGGACAGGGATCGGGCACTGAAGCTTTCTTT
17	TRBV6-5	NA	TRBJ2-2	TRBD1	CASRETNRGFTAGELFF	TGTGCCAGCAGGGAAACAAACAGGGGTTTTACGGCCGGGGAGCTGTTTTTT
15	TRBV6-5	NA	TRBJ1-5	NA	CASSSNSVSNQPQHF	TGTGCCAGCAGTTCCAACTCCGTGAGCAATCAGCCCCAGCATTTT
13	TRBV10-3	once	TRBJ2-3	NA	CAISTGSFDTQYF	TGTGCCATCAGCACGGGGAGCTTTGATACGCAGTATTTT
12	TRBV4-3	few	TRBJ1-1	NA	CASSQDETEAFF	TGCGCCAGCAGCCAAGATGAAACTGAAGCTTTCTTT
15	TRBV11-1	NA	TRBJ2-3	NA	CASSPYRARTDTQYF	TGTGCCAGCAGCCCTTACAGGGCGAGGACAGATACGCAGTATTTT
13	TRBV10-3	many	TRBJ1-1	TRBD1	CASAGTGNTEAFF	TGTGCCAGTGCCGGGACAGGGAACACTGAAGCTTTCTTT
15	TRBV3-1	few	TRBJ2-4	NA	CASSQDPVGKNIQYF	TGTGCCAGCAGCCAAGATCCGGTGGGCAAAAACATTCAGTACTTC
14	TRBV24-1	NA	TRBJ1-5	NA	CATSDSTGEQPQHF	TGTGCCACCAGTGATTCAACGGGGGAACAGCCCCAGCATTTT